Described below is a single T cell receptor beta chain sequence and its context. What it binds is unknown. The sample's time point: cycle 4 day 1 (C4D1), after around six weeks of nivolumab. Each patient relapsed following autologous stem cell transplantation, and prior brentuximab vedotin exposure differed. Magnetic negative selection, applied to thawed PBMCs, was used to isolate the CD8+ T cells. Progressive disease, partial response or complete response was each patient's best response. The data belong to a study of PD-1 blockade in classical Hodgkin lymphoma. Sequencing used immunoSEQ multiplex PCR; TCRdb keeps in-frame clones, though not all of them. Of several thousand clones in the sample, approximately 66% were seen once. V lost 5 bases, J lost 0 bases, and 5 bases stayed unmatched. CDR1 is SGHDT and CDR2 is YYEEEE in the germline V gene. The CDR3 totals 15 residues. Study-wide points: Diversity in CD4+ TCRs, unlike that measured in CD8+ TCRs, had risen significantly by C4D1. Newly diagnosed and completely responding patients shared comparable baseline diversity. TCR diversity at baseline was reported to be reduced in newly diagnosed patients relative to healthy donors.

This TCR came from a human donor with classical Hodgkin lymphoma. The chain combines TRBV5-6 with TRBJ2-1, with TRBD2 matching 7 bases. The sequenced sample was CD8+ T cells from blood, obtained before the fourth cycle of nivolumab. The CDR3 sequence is CASRQERDSYNEQFF. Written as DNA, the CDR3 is TGTGCCAGCAGGCAAGAGCGGGACTCCTACAATGAGCAGTTCTTC. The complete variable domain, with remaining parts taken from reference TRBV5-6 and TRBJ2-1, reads DAGVTQSPTHLIKTRGQQVTLRCSPKSGHDTVSWYQQALGQGPQFIFQYYEEEERQRGNFPDRFSGHQFPNYSSELNVNALLLGDSALYLCASRQERDSYNEQFFGPGTRLTVL.